One sample yielded the 13 T cell receptor beta chains listed below, sequenced in a study of T-cell reconstitution after alpha-beta-depleted transplantation in children. Unique molecular identifiers were used to barcode this TCRbeta library. TCRdb reprocessed the PCR reads with MiXCR, giving one entry per CDR3 protein. The sample carries some 340,000 distinct CDR3 sequences, about a tenth recorded once. Here the sequenced sample was PBMCs from the stem cell graft donor, taken from the stem cell graft. All receptors derive from a human donor who donated a stem cell graft to a child with acute lymphoblastic leukemia.

This clonotype was seen more than once but under ten times. V is TRBV6-1 and J is TRBJ1-6; D unresolved. Germline CDR1 MNHNS, CDR2 SASEGT. Between the trimmed V and J ends, which lost 6 bases and 5 bases, there was a span of 8 bases. The CDR3 runs 13 residues. Here the CDR3 reads CASRAADNSPLHF. CDR3 in DNA: TGTGCCAGCAGGGCAGCGGATAATTCACCCCTCCACTTT.

The sample holds a few counts of this clonotype. The chain carries TRBV4-3 and TRBJ2-1; possibly TRBD2 for D (6 bases). CDR1 and CDR2 (germline): LGHNA, YSLEER. CDR3 length: 14 residues. Trimming took 4 bases from V and 4 from J, leaving 11 bases between them. The CDR3 region has the DNA TGCGCCAGCAGCCGGCGCGGGAATTACAATGAGCAGTTCTTC. This encodes CASSRRGNYNEQFF.

In its sample, this clonotype was seen a few times. The chain uses TRBV20-1 and TRBJ2-2; TRBD2 matches at 9 bases. CDR3 length: 14 residues. After removal of 2 bases from V and 2 bases from J, the junction contained 0 bases not matched to a gene. Per the germline V gene, CDR1 is DFQATT and CDR2 is SNEGSKA (reference sequence). This CDR3 reads CSARLAGNTGELFF. The CDR3 DNA reads as TGCAGTGCTAGACTAGCGGGAAACACCGGGGAGCTGTTTTTT.

This clonotype came up many times. The rearrangement joins TRBV4-3 to TRBJ1-1; possibly TRBD1 for D (5 bases). V gave up 0 bases and J gave up 0 bases, with 17 bases separating them. Looked up from germline, CDR1 is LGHNA and CDR2 is YSLEER. This CDR3 contains 18 residues. The CDR3 here is CASSQDLGSGHLNTEAFF. The CDR3 DNA sequence: TGCGCCAGCAGCCAAGATCTTGGTTCCGGACATTTGAACACTGAAGCTTTCTTT.

This clonotype has a handful of counts. This chain connects TRBV12-3 or TRBV12-4 to TRBJ1-5, with 7 nucleotides matching TRBD1. CDR3 size: 18 residues. The V segment lost 3 bases and the J segment 2 bases; nucleotides outside the gene matches: 13. CDR3 nucleotides: TGTGCCAGCAGTTTTTACTCTTACCGGGACAGCCGCAATCAGCCCCAGCATTTT. Protein sequence: CASSFYSYRDSRNQPQHF.

This clonotype came up a few times. V is TRBV27 and J is TRBJ2-7; no firm D call. V was trimmed by 5 bases and J by 0 bases, leaving 8 bases between them. Germline values: CDR1 MNHEY, CDR2 SMNVEV (reference sequence). This CDR3 has 13 residues. This CDR3 is CASSTQVSYEQYF. The CDR3, as DNA: TGTGCCAGCAGTACTCAGGTCTCCTACGAGCAGTACTTC.

The chain joins TRBV12-3 or TRBV12-4 to TRBJ1-5; D call uncertain. The V end was cut by 3 bases, the J end by 4 bases, with 13 bases between. The CDR3 covers 15 residues. The CDR3 bases are TGTGCCAGCAGTTTCAGCCCCCAAGGGAATCAGCCCCAGCATTTT. The encoded protein is CASSFSPQGNQPQHF.

This clonotype was observed a handful of times. The chain joins TRBV6-1 to TRBJ2-3; the D call may be TRBD1 or TRBD2 (6 bases each). This CDR3 spans 15 amino acids. Germline V gene sequence: CDR1 MNHNS, CDR2 SASEGT. V gave up 6 bases and J gave up 3 bases, with 16 bases separating them. CDR3 in DNA: TGTGCCAGCAGAACCGGAGGGGGGAGTACAGATACGCAGTATTTT. This encodes CASRTGGGSTDTQYF.

In this sample, this clonotype turned up many times. The gene calls are TRBV4-2 and TRBJ1-2; 8 bases map to TRBD1. CDR1 LGHNA and CDR2 YNFKEQ come from the germline V gene. V lost 3 bases, J lost 7 bases, and 13 bases stayed unmatched. The CDR3 length is 16 residues. CDR3 nucleotides: TGTGCCAGCAGCCATCACTCGACAGGGGACCCGACTGGCTACACCTTC. Its translation is CASSHHSTGDPTGYTF.

This chain links TRBV7-2 with TRBJ2-7; 11 bases line up with TRBD2. The germline V gene encodes CDR1 SGHTA and CDR2 FQGNSA. The CDR3 length is 15 residues. The V gene end was trimmed by 5 bases and the J gene end by 3 bases; junction bases not matched to a gene: 6. CDR3: CASSRVAGGNYEQYF. CDR3 DNA sequence: TGTGCCAGCAGCCGCGTAGCGGGAGGGAACTACGAGCAGTACTTC.

This clonotype was seen only a few times. The CDR3 spells CASSFGGGVYNEQFF. CDR3 DNA: TGTGCCAGCAGCTTTGGGGGCGGAGTTTACAATGAGCAGTTCTTC. This chain joins TRBV5-6 and TRBJ2-1; tentatively, D is TRBD1 (6 bases). The V end was cut by 2 bases, the J end by 4 bases, with 13 bases between. The CDR3 is 15 residues long. CDR1 is SGHDT, CDR2 YYEEEE, per germline.

The table lists this clonotype with a few counts. The chain joins TRBV4-3 to TRBJ2-3, with 7 bases fitting TRBD2. V lost 0 bases to trimming and J lost 0 bases; unmatched junction nucleotides: 12. This CDR3 has 19 amino acids. In germline, CDR1 is LGHNA, CDR2 YSLEER. This CDR3 reads CASSQDLARGLRSTDTQYF. CDR3 sequence (DNA): TGCGCCAGCAGCCAAGATCTTGCACGGGGACTACGGAGCACAGATACGCAGTATTTT.

The sample holds a few counts of this clonotype. The J gene is TRBJ2-3, the V gene TRBV6-2 or TRBV6-3; D is possibly TRBD1 (5 bases). This CDR3 is built from 13 residues. The germline V gene encodes CDR1 MNHEY and CDR2 SVGEGT. Between the trimmed V and J ends, which lost 6 bases and 4 bases, there was a span of 11 bases. The CDR3 DNA reads as TGTGCCAGCAGCCCAGGGTATGCAGATACGCAGTATTTT. Translation gives CASSPGYADTQYF.